Only one count was recorded for the clone carrying this T cell receptor beta chain. The target antigen is unknown. This sample is drawn from a study of human thymus T cells. Findings and limits, study-wide: Thymic as well as blood repertoires seemed to favor certain V and J genes unevenly.

Donors were healthy Finnish infants having corrective surgery for congenital heart defects. No fixed cell number was used; all available blood leukocytes supplied DNA. CDR3 length: 15 amino acids. Looked up from germline, CDR1 is SQVTM and CDR2 is ANQGSEA. Trimming removed 3 bases at V and 2 bases at J, with 14 bases between. The method was immunoSEQ multiplex PCR; TCRdb's version includes in-frame clones alone and lacks a portion of them. This sample yields some 46,000 clones, of which approximately 93% are seen a single time; roughly 0.12% belongs to the top ten. This TCR derives from a boy less than two years old with a congenital heart defect but otherwise immunologically healthy. This chain uses TRBV29-1 with TRBJ2-1; TRBD1 might be the D (6 bases). The sequenced material came from blood. CDR3 sequence (DNA): TGCAGCGTTGATGGGTACAGGGCGGCCTACAATGAGCAGTTCTTC. Protein product: CSVDGYRAAYNEQFF.